A selection of T cell receptor beta chains follows, all from one sample in a study of cytomegalovirus exposure and HLA in healthy donors. Profiling relied on immunoSEQ multiplex PCR, and the TCRdb table lists in-frame clones only, not all of them. Counted here are about 64,000 clones, roughly 65% occurring once; the ten biggest clones make up around 15%. The sample was PBMCs. The receptors were gathered from a male donor in good health and CMV-seropositive. CDR3s leave out the opening cysteine and the closing phenylalanine or tryptophan. Size is stated for part of the rows, as once, few or many counts, or as a class when the clone is expanded.

CDR3aa: ASSLVASGRAVAF
v_gene: TRBV5-1
len: 13
abundance: -
j_gene: TRBJ2-1

CDR3aa: ASSQFGLAGRALQETQY
v_gene: TRBV11-2
len: 17
abundance: -
j_gene: TRBJ2-5

CDR3aa: ASLPEILNTEAF
v_gene: TRBV19
len: 12
abundance: few
j_gene: TRBJ1-1

CDR3aa: ASSEGVAGGAGELF
v_gene: TRBV9
len: 14
abundance: few
j_gene: TRBJ2-2

CDR3aa: AWGRTARETQY
v_gene: TRBV30
len: 11
abundance: few
j_gene: TRBJ2-5

CDR3aa: AISVEGSNSPLH
v_gene: TRBV10-3
len: 12
abundance: -
j_gene: TRBJ1-6

CDR3aa: ASSSQGSEGEKLF
v_gene: TRBV7-9
len: 13
abundance: -
j_gene: TRBJ1-4

CDR3aa: ASSPLPRYYEQF
v_gene: TRBV19
len: 12
abundance: -
j_gene: TRBJ2-1

CDR3aa: ASSLGRGHTYEQY
v_gene: TRBV5-4
len: 13
abundance: -
j_gene: TRBJ2-7

CDR3aa: ASSYSILAGYNEQF
v_gene: TRBV6-5
len: 14
abundance: -
j_gene: TRBJ2-1

CDR3aa: ASSIAGDRGNTIY
v_gene: TRBV5-5
len: 13
abundance: -
j_gene: TRBJ1-3

CDR3aa: ASSLEGGGAYNEQF
v_gene: TRBV7-2
len: 14
abundance: -
j_gene: TRBJ2-1

CDR3aa: ASKLPGTEAF
v_gene: TRBV6-6
len: 10
abundance: -
j_gene: TRBJ1-1

CDR3aa: ASSPGGGGEKLF
v_gene: TRBV18
len: 12
abundance: once
j_gene: TRBJ1-4

CDR3aa: ASSRTSEIGELF
v_gene: TRBV5-1
len: 12
abundance: -
j_gene: TRBJ2-2

CDR3aa: ASSEGAGWETQY
v_gene: TRBV25-1
len: 12
abundance: once
j_gene: TRBJ2-5

CDR3aa: ASSTTGGGQPQH
v_gene: TRBV19
len: 12
abundance: few
j_gene: TRBJ1-5

CDR3aa: ASSLMQGASEAF
v_gene: TRBV7-9
len: 12
abundance: -
j_gene: TRBJ1-1

CDR3aa: ASSLAPPGLSSYEQY
v_gene: TRBV5-1
len: 15
abundance: -
j_gene: TRBJ2-7